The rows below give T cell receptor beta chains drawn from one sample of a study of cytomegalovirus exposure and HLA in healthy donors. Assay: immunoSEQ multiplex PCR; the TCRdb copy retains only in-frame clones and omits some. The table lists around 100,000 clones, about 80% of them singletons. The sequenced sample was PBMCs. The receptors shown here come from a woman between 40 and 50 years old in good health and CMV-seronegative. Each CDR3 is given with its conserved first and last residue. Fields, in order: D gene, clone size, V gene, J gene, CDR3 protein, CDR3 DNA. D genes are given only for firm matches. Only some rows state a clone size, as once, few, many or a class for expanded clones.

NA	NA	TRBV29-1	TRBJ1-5	CSAGAGGNQPQHF	TGCAGCGCCGGGGCGGGGGGCAATCAGCCCCAGCATTTT
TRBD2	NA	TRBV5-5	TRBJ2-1	CASSLKLAGYNEQFF	TGTGCCAGCAGCTTGAAACTAGCGGGCTACAATGAGCAGTTCTTC
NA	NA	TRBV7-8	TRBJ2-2	CASSFWGHTGELFF	TGTGCCAGCAGCTTTTGGGGGCACACCGGGGAGCTGTTTTTT
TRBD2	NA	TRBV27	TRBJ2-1	CASSTSGPYNEQFF	TGTGCCAGCTCAACTAGCGGACCCTACAATGAGCAGTTCTTC
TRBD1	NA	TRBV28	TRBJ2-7	CASSFTLTGVGQYF	TGTGCCAGCAGTTTTACACTGACAGGGGTTGGACAGTACTTC
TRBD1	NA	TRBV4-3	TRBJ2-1	CASSQDPRTGVNEQFF	TGCGCCAGCAGCCAAGATCCTCGGACAGGGGTCAATGAGCAGTTCTTC
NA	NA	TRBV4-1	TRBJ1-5	CASSQAWGQGNQPQHF	TGCGCCAGCAGCCAGGCTTGGGGGCAAGGCAATCAGCCCCAGCATTTT
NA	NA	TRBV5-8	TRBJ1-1	CASSLDAGDRYTEAFF	TGTGCCAGCAGCCTTGATGCCGGGGATCGGTATACTGAAGCTTTCTTT
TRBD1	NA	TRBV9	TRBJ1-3	CASSVGQSRGLLDTIYF	TGTGCCAGCAGCGTTGGACAGTCGAGGGGGCTTTTGGACACCATATATTTT
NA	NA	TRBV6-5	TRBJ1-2	CASSSQGGGYTF	TGTGCCAGCAGTTCCCAGGGAGGAGGCTACACCTTC
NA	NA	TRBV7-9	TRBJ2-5	CASSPLGIAQETQYF	TGTGCCAGCAGCCCCTTGGGTATAGCGCAAGAGACCCAGTACTTC
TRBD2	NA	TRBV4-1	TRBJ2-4	CASSLGWRETKNIQYF	TGCGCCAGCAGCCTGGGTTGGCGGGAGACCAAAAACATTCAGTACTTC
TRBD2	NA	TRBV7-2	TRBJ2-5	CASSLGGGLPQETQYF	TGTGCCAGCAGCCTTGGGGGGGGACTACCTCAAGAGACCCAGTACTTC
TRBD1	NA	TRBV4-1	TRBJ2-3	CASSQVGQPHGADTQYF	TGCGCCAGCAGCCAAGTGGGACAGCCGCACGGCGCAGATACGCAGTATTTT
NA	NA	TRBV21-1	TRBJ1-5	CASSTQPLDTSTRNQPQHF	TGTGCCAGCAGCACCCAACCCTTGGACACCTCAACCCGCAATCAGCCCCAGCATTTT
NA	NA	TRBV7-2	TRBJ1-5	CASSVLEDQPQHF	TGTGCCAGCAGCGTATTGGAGGATCAGCCCCAGCATTTT
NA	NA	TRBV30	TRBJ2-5	CAWSQGPQETQYF	TGTGCCTGGAGTCAGGGTCCCCAAGAGACCCAGTACTTC
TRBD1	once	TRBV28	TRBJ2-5	CASSMTGGRETQYF	TGTGCCAGCTCGATGACAGGGGGTAGGGAGACCCAGTACTTC
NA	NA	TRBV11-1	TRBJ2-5	CASSSRGWETQYF	TGTGCCAGCAGCTCTCGGGGTTGGGAGACCCAGTACTTC
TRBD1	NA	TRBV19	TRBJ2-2	CASTPGQGAGELFF	TGTGCCAGTACCCCGGGACAGGGGGCCGGGGAGCTGTTTTTT
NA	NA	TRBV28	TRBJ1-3	CASSQNTIYF	TGTGCCAGCAGTCAAAACACCATATATTTT
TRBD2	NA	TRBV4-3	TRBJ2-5	CASSQVSGGPEKTQYF	TGCGCCAGCAGCCAAGTATCGGGAGGGCCGGAGAAGACCCAGTACTTC
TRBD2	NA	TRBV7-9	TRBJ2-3	CASSSTSGSIDTQYF	TGTGCCAGCAGCTCTACTAGCGGGAGTATAGATACGCAGTATTTT
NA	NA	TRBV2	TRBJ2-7	CASSHGGQGRNEQYF	TGTGCCAGCAGTCATGGGGGCCAGGGTAGAAACGAGCAGTACTTC
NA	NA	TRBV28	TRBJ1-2	CASSLLSYGYTF	TGTGCCAGCAGTTTACTCAGTTATGGCTACACCTTC
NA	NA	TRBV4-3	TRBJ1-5	CASSQVRDQPQHF	TGCGCCAGCAGCCAAGTTCGGGATCAGCCCCAGCATTTT
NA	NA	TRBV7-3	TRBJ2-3	CASSLGGIGTDTQYF	TGTGCCAGCAGCTTGGGCGGGATTGGGACAGATACGCAGTATTTT
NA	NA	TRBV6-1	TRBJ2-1	CASSPTRNNEQFF	TGTGCCAGCAGTCCGACTAGGAACAATGAGCAGTTCTTC
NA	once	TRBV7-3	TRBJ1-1	CASSGTVNTEAFF	TGTGCCAGCAGCGGAACAGTGAACACTGAAGCTTTCTTT
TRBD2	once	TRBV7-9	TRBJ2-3	CASSPGDERESTDTQYF	TGTGCCAGCAGCCCTGGGGACGAGCGGGAGAGCACAGATACGCAGTATTTT
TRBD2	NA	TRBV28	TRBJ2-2	CASSGLSGRTGELFF	TGTGCCAGCAGTGGGTTAAGCGGGAGGACCGGGGAGCTGTTTTTT
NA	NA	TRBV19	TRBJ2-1	CASSIGQGIRNEQFF	TGTGCCAGTAGTATAGGGCAGGGAATCAGGAATGAGCAGTTCTTC
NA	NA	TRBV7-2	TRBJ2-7	CASSPEVTLNGQYF	TGTGCCAGCAGCCCAGAGGTGACTCTAAATGGGCAGTACTTC
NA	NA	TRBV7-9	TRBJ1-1	CASSLRWGDSEAFF	TGTGCCAGCAGCCTCCGTTGGGGGGATTCTGAAGCTTTCTTT
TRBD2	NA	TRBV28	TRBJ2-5	CASSPPLAGAYGETQYF	TGTGCCAGCAGTCCGCCACTAGCGGGAGCCTACGGGGAGACCCAGTACTTC
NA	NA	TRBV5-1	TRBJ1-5	CASSPEGVSHQPQHF	TGCGCCAGCAGTCCTGAGGGGGTTTCTCATCAGCCCCAGCATTTT
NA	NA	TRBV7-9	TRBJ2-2	CASSLSRTGELFF	TGTGCCAGCAGCTTATCCAGAACCGGGGAGCTGTTTTTT
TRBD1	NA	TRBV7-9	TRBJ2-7	CASSLVVGTGHHEQYF	TGTGCCAGCAGCTTAGTAGTCGGGACAGGGCACCACGAGCAGTACTTC
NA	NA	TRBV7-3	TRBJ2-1	CASSNTADSPNEQFF	TGTGCCAGCAGCAATACCGCGGATAGTCCGAATGAGCAGTTCTTC
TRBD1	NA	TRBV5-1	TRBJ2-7	CASSWGTGVSSYEQYF	TGCGCCAGCAGCTGGGGGACAGGAGTAAGCTCCTACGAGCAGTACTTC
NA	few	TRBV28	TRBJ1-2	CASSGTAVRGYTF	TGTGCCAGCAGTGGCACCGCAGTACGTGGCTACACCTTC
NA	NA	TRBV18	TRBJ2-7	CASSFGSNGYEQYF	TGTGCCAGCTCATTCGGGAGCAACGGCTACGAGCAGTACTTC